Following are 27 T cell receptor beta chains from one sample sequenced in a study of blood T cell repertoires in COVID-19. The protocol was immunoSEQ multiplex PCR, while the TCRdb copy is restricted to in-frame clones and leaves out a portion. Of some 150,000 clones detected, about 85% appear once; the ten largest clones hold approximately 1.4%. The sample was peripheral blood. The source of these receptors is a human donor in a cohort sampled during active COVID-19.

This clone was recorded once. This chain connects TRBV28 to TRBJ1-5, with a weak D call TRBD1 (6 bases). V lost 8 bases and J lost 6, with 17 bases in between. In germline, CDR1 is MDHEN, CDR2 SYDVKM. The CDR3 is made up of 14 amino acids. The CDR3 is CASFPGQSGQPQHF. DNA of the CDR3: TGTGCCAGCTTTCCCGGACAGTCAGGTCAGCCCCAGCATTTT.

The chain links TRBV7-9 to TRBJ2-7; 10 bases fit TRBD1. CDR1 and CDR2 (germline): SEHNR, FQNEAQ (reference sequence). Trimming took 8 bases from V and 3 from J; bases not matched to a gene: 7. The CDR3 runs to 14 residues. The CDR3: CASGGQGTVYEQYF. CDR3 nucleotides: TGTGCCAGCGGGGGACAGGGGACCGTCTACGAGCAGTACTTC. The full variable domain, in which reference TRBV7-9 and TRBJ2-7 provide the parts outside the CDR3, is DTGVSQNPRHKITKRGQNVTFRCDPISEHNRLYWYRQTLGQGPEFLTYFQNEAQLEKSRLLSDRFSAERPKGSFSTLEIQRTEQGDSAMYLCASGGQGTVYEQYFGPGTRLTVT.

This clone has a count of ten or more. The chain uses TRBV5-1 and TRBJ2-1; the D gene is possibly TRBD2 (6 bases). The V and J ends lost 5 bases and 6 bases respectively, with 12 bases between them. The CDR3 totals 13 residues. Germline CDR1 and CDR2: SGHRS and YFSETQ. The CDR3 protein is CASSYSSVNEQFF. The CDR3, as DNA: TGCGCCAGCAGTTACTCTAGCGTCAATGAGCAGTTCTTC.

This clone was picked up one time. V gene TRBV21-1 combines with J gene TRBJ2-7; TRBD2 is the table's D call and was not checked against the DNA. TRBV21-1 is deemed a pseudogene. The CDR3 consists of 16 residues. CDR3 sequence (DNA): TGTGCCAGCAGCCCTTCGGTTATCCTAGCGGCCTACGAGCAGTACTTC. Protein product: CASSPSVILAAYEQYF.

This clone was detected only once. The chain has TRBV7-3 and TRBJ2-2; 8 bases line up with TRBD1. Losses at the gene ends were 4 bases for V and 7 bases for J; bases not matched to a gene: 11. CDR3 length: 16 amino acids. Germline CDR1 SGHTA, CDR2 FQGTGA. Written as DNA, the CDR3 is TGTGCCAGCAGCTCACACCCCCAGGGGGCTGGCGGGGAGCTGTTTTTT. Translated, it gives CASSSHPQGAGGELFF.

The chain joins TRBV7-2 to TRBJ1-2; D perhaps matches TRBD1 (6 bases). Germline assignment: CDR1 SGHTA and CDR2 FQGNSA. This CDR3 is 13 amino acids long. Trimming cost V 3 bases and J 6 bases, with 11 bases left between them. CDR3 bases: TGTGCCAGCAGCTTGGTGGGGGCTGATGGCTACACCTTC. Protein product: CASSLVGADGYTF. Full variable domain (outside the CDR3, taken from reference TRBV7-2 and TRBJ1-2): GAGVSQSPSNKVTEKGKDVELRCDPISGHTALYWYRQSLGQGLEFLIYFQGNSAPDKSGLPSDRFSAERTGGSVSTLTIQRTQQEDSAVYLCASSLVGADGYTFGSGTRLTVV.

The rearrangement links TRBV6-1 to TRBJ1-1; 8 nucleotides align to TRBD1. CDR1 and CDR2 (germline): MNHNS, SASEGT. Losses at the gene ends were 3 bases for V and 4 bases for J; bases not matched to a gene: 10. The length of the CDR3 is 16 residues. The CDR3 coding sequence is TGTGCCAGCAGTGATGGCCAGGGGGCTGTGGGCACTGAAGCTTTCTTT. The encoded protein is CASSDGQGAVGTEAFF.

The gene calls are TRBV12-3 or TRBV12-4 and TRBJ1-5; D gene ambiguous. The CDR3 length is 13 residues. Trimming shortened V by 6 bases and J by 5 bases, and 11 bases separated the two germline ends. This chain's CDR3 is CASSFNRDQPQHF. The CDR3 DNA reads TGTGCCAGCAGCTTCAATCGGGATCAGCCCCAGCATTTT.

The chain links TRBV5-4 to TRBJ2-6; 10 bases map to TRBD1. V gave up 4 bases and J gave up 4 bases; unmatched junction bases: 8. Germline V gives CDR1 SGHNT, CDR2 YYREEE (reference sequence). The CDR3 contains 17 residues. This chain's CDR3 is CASSLRQGARGANVLTF. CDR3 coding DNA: TGTGCCAGCAGCCTCAGACAGGGGGCGCGGGGGGCCAACGTCCTGACTTTC.

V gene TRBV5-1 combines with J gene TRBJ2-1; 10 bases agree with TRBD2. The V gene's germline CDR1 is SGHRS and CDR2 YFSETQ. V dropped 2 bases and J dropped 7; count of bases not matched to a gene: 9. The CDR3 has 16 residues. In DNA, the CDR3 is TGCGCCAGCAGCTTTACGAGCGGGAGGGCCGGAAATGAGCAGTTCTTC. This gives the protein CASSFTSGRAGNEQFF.

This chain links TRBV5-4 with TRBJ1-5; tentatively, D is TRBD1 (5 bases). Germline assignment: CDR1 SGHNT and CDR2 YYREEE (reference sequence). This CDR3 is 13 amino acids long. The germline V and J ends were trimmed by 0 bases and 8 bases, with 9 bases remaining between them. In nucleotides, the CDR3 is TGTGCCAGCAGCTTGGCAGGGCTTGAGCCCCAGCATTTT. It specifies CASSLAGLEPQHF. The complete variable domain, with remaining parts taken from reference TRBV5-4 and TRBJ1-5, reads ETGVTQSPTHLIKTRGQQVTLRCSSQSGHNTVSWYQQALGQGPQFIFQYYREEENGRGNFPPRFSGLQFPNYSSELNVNALELDDSALYLCASSLAGLEPQHFGDGTRLSIL.

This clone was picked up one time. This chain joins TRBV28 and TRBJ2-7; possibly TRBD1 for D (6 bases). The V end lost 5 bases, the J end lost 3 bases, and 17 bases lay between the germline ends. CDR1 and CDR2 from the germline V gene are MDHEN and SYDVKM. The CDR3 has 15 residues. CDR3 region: CASSIPTGLRYEQYF. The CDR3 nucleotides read TGTGCCAGCAGTATCCCGACAGGACTCCGCTACGAGCAGTACTTC.

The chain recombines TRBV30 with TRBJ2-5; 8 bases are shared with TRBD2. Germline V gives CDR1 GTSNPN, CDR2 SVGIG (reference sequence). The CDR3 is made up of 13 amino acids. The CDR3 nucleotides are TGTGCATCCGAGCGGGAGTTCCAAGAGACCCAGTACTTC. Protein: CASEREFQETQYF.

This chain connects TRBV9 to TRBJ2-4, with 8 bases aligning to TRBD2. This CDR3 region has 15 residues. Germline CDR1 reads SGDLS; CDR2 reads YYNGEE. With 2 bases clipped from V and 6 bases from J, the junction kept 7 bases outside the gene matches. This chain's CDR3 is CASSVAGGSTNIQYF. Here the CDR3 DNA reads TGTGCCAGCAGCGTGGCGGGGGGTAGCACAAACATTCAGTACTTC.

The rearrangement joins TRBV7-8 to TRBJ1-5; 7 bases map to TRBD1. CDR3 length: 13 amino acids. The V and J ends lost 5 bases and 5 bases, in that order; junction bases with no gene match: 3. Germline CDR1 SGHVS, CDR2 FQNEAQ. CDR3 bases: TGTGCCAGCAGCACAGACAGGGATCAGCCCCAGCATTTT. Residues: CASSTDRDQPQHF.

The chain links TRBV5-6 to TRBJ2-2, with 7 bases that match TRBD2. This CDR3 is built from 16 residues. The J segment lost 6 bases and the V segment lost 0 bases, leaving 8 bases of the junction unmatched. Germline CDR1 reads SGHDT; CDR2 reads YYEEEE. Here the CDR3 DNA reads TGTGCCAGCAGCTTGGGTTCGTCTAGCGGTGCCGGGGAGCTGTTTTTT. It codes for CASSLGSSSGAGELFF.

The CDR3 spells CASSPPGLATNQETQYF. The CDR3 DNA reads as TGCGCCAGCAGCCCCCCGGGACTAGCGACCAATCAAGAGACCCAGTACTTC. The chain employs TRBV5-1 and TRBJ2-5; 10 bases fit TRBD2. V shed 4 bases, J shed 2 bases, and the junction held 11 bases outside the gene matches. Germline lookup yields CDR1 SGHRS and CDR2 YFSETQ. The CDR3 has 17 amino acids.

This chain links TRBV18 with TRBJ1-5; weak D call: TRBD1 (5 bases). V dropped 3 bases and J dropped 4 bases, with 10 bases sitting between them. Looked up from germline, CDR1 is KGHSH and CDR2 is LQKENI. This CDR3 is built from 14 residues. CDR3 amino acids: CASSPSGENQPQHF. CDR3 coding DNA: TGTGCCAGCTCACCCTCGGGGGAGAATCAGCCCCAGCATTTT.

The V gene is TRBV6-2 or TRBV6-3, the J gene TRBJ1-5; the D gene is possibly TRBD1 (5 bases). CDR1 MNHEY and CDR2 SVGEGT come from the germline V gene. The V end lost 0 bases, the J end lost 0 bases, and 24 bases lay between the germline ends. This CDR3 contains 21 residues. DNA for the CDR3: TGTGCCAGCAGTTACTCCCCCGGACAAGGGGTTTATAGGGATAGCAATCAGCCCCAGCATTTT. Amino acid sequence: CASSYSPGQGVYRDSNQPQHF.

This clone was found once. For the CDR3, the DNA is TGTGCCAGCTCACTTGGGACTAGCGGGAGAGGCACAGATACGCAGTATTTT. This translates into CASSLGTSGRGTDTQYF. This rearrangement joins TRBV18 to TRBJ2-3, with 14 bases aligning to TRBD2. The V gene's germline CDR1 is KGHSH and CDR2 LQKENI. The CDR3 is 17 amino acids. The V and J ends lost 4 bases and 1 base, in that order; junction bases with no gene match: 4.

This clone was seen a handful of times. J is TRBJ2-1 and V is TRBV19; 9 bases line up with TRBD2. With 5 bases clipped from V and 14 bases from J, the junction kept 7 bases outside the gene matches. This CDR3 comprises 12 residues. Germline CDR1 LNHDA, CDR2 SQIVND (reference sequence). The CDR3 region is CASSPAGGYEFF. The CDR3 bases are TGTGCCAGTAGTCCGGCGGGAGGGTACGAGTTCTTC. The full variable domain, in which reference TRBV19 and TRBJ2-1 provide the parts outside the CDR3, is DGGITQSPKYLFRKEGQNVTLSCEQNLNHDAMYWYRQDPGQGLRLIYYSQIVNDFQKGDIAEGYSVSREKKESFPLTVTSAQKNPTAFYLCASSPAGGYEFFGPGTRLTVL.

The CDR3 DNA sequence: TGCGCCAGCAGCTCCTCCCTGGGAGGGCAGAGTAACAATGAGCAGTTCTTC. Translating gives CASSSSLGGQSNNEQFF. V usage is TRBV5-1 and J usage is TRBJ2-1; TRBD2 matches 7 bases. Per germline, CDR1 SGHRS and CDR2 YFSETQ. Trimming at V came to 3 bases and at J to 5 bases, leaving 14 bases not matched to a gene. CDR3 length equals 17 residues.

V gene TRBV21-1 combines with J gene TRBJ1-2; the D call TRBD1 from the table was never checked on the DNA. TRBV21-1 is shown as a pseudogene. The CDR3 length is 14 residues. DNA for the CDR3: TGTGCCAGCAGCAAAGATCGTAGGGGTTCCGGCTACACCTTC. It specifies CASSKDRRGSGYTF.

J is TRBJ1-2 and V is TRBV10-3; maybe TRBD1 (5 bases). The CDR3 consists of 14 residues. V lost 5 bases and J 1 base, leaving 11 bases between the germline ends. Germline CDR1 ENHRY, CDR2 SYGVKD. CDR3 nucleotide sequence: TGTGCCATCAGTCAAGACAGCTTTAACTATGGCTACACCTTC. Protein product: CAISQDSFNYGYTF.

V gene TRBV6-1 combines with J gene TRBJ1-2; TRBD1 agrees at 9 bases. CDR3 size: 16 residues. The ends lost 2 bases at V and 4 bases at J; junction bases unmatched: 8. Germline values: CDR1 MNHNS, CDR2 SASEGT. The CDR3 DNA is TGTGCCAGCAGTGAATTTTCGGGACAGGGTTCCTATGGCTACACCTTC. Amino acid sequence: CASSEFSGQGSYGYTF.

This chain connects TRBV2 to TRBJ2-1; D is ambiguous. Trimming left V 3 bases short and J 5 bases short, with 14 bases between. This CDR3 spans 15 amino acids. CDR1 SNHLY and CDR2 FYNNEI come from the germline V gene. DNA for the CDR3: TGTGCCAGCAGTGATGTTCTACCTCAGGACAATGAGCAGTTCTTC. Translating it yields CASSDVLPQDNEQFF.

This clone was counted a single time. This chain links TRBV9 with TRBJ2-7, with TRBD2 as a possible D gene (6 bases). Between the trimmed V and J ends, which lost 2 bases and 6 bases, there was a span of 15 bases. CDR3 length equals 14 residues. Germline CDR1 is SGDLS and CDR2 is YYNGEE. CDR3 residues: CASSVGGSSSEQYF. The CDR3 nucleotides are TGTGCCAGCAGCGTGGGGGGAAGTAGTAGCGAGCAGTACTTC.